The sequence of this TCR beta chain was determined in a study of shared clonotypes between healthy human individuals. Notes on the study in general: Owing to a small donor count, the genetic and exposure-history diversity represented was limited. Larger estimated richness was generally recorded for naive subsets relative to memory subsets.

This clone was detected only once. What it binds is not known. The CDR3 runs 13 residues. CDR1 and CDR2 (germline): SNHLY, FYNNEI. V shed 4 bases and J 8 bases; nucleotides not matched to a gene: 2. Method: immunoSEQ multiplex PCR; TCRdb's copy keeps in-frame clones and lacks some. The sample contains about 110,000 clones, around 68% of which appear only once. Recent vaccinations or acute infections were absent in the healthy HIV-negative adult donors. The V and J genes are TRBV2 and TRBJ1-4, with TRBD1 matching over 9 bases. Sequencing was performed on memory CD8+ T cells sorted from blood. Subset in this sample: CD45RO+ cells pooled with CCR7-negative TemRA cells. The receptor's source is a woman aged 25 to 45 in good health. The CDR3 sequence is CASSGQGDEKLFF. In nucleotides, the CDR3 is TGTGCCAGCAGTGGACAGGGGGACGAAAAACTGTTTTTT.